This T cell receptor beta chain was sequenced in a study of response to subunit inactivated influenza vaccine. The study, taken as a whole, reports: Authors suggested seasonal influenza vaccinations each recruit few new T cells.

Using its own MiXCR run on the RT-PCR reads, TCRdb lists one record per CDR3 protein. The repertoire includes around 750,000 distinct CDR3 sequences, 21% of them detected once, and roughly 10% sits in the top ten. As to this clonotype: What it binds is unknown.

CDR1 is SQVTM and CDR2 is ANQGSEA in the germline V gene. V shed 4 bases and J shed 2 bases, with 17 bases lying between them. This CDR3 region has 15 residues. The genes are TRBV29-1 and TRBJ2-5; TRBD1 is a possible D gene (6 bases). This specimen consisted of PBMCs from blood, obtained roughly 5 days after vaccination. This TCR was recovered from a man in his fifties or sixties who received an inactivated influenza vaccine. The chain's CDR3 is CSVARGSVVQETQYF. The CDR3 coding sequence is TGCAGCGTTGCCAGGGGAAGTGTCGTTCAAGAGACCCAGTACTTC.